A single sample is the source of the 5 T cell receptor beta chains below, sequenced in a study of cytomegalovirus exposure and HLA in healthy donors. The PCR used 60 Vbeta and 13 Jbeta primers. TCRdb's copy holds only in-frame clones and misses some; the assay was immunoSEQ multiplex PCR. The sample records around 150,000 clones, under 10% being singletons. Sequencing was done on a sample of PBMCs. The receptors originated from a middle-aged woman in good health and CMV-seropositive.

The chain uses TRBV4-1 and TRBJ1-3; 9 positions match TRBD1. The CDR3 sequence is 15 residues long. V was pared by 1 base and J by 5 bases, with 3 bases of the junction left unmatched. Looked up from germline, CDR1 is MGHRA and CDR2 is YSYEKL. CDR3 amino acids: CASSQGDRARNTIYF. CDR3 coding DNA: TGCGCCAGCAGCCAAGGGGACAGGGCCCGAAACACCATATATTTT.

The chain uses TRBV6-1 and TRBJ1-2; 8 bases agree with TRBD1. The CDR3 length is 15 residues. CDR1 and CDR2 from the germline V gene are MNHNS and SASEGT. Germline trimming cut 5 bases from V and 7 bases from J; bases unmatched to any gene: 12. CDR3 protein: CASSQGAQGFGGYTF. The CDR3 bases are TGTGCCAGCAGTCAGGGGGCGCAGGGCTTTGGTGGCTACACCTTC.

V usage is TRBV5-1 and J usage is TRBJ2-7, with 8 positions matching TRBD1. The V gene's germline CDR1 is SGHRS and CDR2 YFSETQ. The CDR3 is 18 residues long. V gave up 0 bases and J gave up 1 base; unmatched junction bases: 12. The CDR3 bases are TGCGCCAGCAGCTTGGAATGGGGAACCGGGACAGGTTCCTACGAGCAGTACTTC. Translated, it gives CASSLEWGTGTGSYEQYF. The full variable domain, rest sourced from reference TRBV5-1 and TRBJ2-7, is KAGVTQTPRYLIKTRGQQVTLSCSPISGHRSVSWYQQTPGQGLQFLFEYFSETQRNKGNFPGRFSGRQFSNSRSEMNVSTLELGDSALYLCASSLEWGTGTGSYEQYFGPGTRLTVT.

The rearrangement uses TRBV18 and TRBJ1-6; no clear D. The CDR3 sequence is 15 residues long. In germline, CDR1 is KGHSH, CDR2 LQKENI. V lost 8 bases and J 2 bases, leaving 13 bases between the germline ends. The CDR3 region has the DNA TGTGCCAGCACCCCCGGAGTCGCCTATAATTCACCCCTCCACTTT. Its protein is CASTPGVAYNSPLHF.

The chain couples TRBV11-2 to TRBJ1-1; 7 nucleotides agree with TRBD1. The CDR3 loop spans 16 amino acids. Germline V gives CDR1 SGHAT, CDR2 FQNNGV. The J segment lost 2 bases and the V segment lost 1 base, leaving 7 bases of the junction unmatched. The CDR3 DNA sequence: TGTGCCAGCAGCTTAGTTGGGGACAGATTAAACACTGAAGCTTTCTTT. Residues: CASSLVGDRLNTEAFF.